This passage covers 32 T cell receptor beta chains from one sample sequenced in a study of T-cell memory formation after mild COVID-19. TCRdb fed the 5' RACE reads into MiXCR, producing one record per CDR3 protein. The table shows roughly 240,000 distinct CDR3 sequences, with 15% to 20% occurring only once. The sequenced sample consisted of PBMCs or a T cell subset sorted from them (not recorded which). These receptors originate from a man aged 18 to 29 who had mild COVID-19 (a few samples of this study predate the infection). Cell type and time point are not known.

This clonotype was counted a few times. The V gene is TRBV5-1, the J gene TRBJ2-7; unclear D gene. There are 14 residues in the CDR3. CDR1 is SGHRS and CDR2 is YFSETQ in the germline V gene. Trimming took off 4 bases at V and 4 bases at J, with 15 bases between the two ends. The CDR3: CASSPTRRGYEQYF. CDR3 nucleotide sequence: TGCGCCAGCAGCCCCACCCGCCGAGGATACGAGCAGTACTTC.

This clonotype was observed at least ten times. V and J are TRBV5-1 and TRBJ1-1; TRBD1 might be the D (5 bases). Germline CDR1 reads SGHRS; CDR2 reads YFSETQ. This CDR3 is built from 19 residues. Between the trimmed V and J ends, which lost 4 bases and 1 base, there was a span of 26 bases. The CDR3: CASSMDGPGRKDGNTEAFF. For the CDR3, the DNA is TGCGCCAGCAGCATGGACGGACCGGGACGTAAAGATGGGAACACTGAAGCTTTCTTT.

The CDR3 DNA follows: TGTGCCAGCAGCTTCCTTACAGGGAGCTCCTACAATGAGCAGTTCTTC. This encodes CASSFLTGSSYNEQFF. The chain employs TRBV7-9 and TRBJ2-1, with TRBD1 as a possible D gene (6 bases). V lost 3 bases and J 0 bases, leaving 12 bases between the germline ends. Germline V gene data show CDR1 as SEHNR and CDR2 as FQNEAQ (reference sequence). The CDR3 is made up of 16 amino acids.

This clonotype was observed many times. The rearrangement links TRBV12-3 or TRBV12-4 to TRBJ1-5; D may be TRBD1 (5 bases). This CDR3 is built from 14 residues. Trimming stripped 2 bases from V and 7 bases from J, with 12 bases between. CDR3 nucleotides: TGTGCCAGCAGTTTATCCAGGGTGTCGCAGCCCCAGCATTTT. Amino acids: CASSLSRVSQPQHF.

This chain joins TRBV6-5 and TRBJ2-3, with 9 positions matching TRBD2. Germline-derived CDR1 and CDR2 are MNHEY and SVGAGI. The trim removed 6 bases at V and 7 bases at J, leaving 11 bases unmatched. The CDR3 length is 15 residues. This CDR3 reads CASRDQGLARYTQYF. For the CDR3, the DNA is TGTGCCAGCAGGGATCAGGGACTAGCCCGATATACGCAGTATTTT.

This clonotype was seen repeatedly, ten times or more. The rearrangement uses TRBV2 and TRBJ2-5; the match to TRBD2 covers 10 bases. The germline CDR1 and CDR2 sequences are SNHLY and FYNNEI. The junction had 2 bases not matched to a gene; V was cut back by 8 bases and J by 5 bases. The CDR3 totals 12 residues. The CDR3 protein is CASSTSGETQYF. As DNA, the CDR3 is TGTGCCAGCTCGACTAGCGGGGAGACCCAGTACTTC.

The CDR3 spells CASSLDSGPRADTQYF. In DNA, the CDR3 is TGTGCCAGCAGCTTAGACAGCGGCCCTCGCGCAGATACGCAGTATTTT. The rearrangement links TRBV5-4 to TRBJ2-3, with D perhaps being TRBD1 or TRBD2 (5 bases each). Germline V gene lookup returns CDR1 SGHNT and CDR2 YYREEE (reference sequence). Trimming shortened V by 2 bases and J by 4 bases, and 17 bases separated the two germline ends. CDR3 length: 16 residues.

This clonotype has at least ten counts. The gene calls are TRBV24-1 and TRBJ2-5; D is uncertain. The germline CDR1 and CDR2 sequences are KGHDR and SFDVKD. The ends were cut back, 5 bases at V and 3 bases at J, with 6 bases in the middle. CDR3 length: 12 residues. Here the CDR3 DNA reads TGTGCCACCAGTGTCGGAGAAGAGACCCAGTACTTC. Translation gives CATSVGEETQYF.

In this sample, this clonotype turned up a few times. The J gene is TRBJ1-1, the V gene TRBV5-1, with unresolved D. Trimming took off 6 bases at V and 1 base at J, with 13 bases between the two ends. The CDR3 is 14 amino acids. Looked up from germline, CDR1 is SGHRS and CDR2 is YFSETQ. CDR3 in amino acids: CASNNWPRNTEAFF. CDR3 nucleotide sequence: TGCGCCAGCAACAACTGGCCAAGGAACACTGAAGCTTTCTTT.

This clonotype turned up a few times. The genes are TRBV6-2 or TRBV6-3 and TRBJ1-1; TRBD1 might be the D (6 bases). V gave up 8 bases and J gave up 0 bases, with 16 bases separating them. The CDR3 runs 15 residues. Germline values: CDR1 MNHEY, CDR2 SVGEGT. CDR3 amino acids: CASALAGDMNTEAFF. The CDR3 coding sequence is TGTGCCAGCGCCCTGGCCGGGGACATGAACACTGAAGCTTTCTTT.

Only a few counts were recorded for this clonotype. The chain couples TRBV7-9 to TRBJ2-2; D is tentatively TRBD1 or TRBD2 (5 bases each). There are 16 residues in the CDR3. V lost 1 base and J 4 bases, leaving 13 bases between the germline ends. Germline V gene lookup returns CDR1 SEHNR and CDR2 FQNEAQ (reference sequence). DNA of the CDR3: TGTGCCAGCAGCTTAGTCGAGTCAGGGACCACCGGGGAGCTGTTTTTT. Protein product: CASSLVESGTTGELFF.

This rearrangement joins TRBV15 to TRBJ1-1, with D unresolved. The V end lost 0 bases, the J end lost 1 base, and 9 bases lay between the germline ends. Germline-derived CDR1 and CDR2 are LNHNV and YYDKDF (reference sequence). This CDR3 is 15 amino acids long. CDR3 region: CATSRDPRENTEAFF. The CDR3 bases are TGTGCCACCAGCAGAGATCCGAGAGAGAACACTGAAGCTTTCTTT.

CDR3 amino acids: CASSLEAGPYEQYV. The CDR3, as DNA: TGCGCCAGCAGCTTGGAAGCCGGCCCCTACGAGCAGTACGTC. The chain combines TRBV5-1 with TRBJ2-7; no firm D call. From germline, CDR1 is SGHRS and CDR2 YFSETQ. The germline V and J ends were trimmed by 0 bases and 2 bases, with 9 bases remaining between them. The CDR3 consists of 14 residues.

The V call is TRBV2, the J call TRBJ2-2; D is undetermined. The germline CDR1 and CDR2 sequences are SNHLY and FYNNEI. V lost 2 bases and J lost 3, with 10 bases in between. This CDR3 comprises 15 residues. CDR3 in DNA: TGTGCCAGCAGTGAAAAGGATAGGTACACCGGGGAGCTGTTTTTT. Protein product: CASSEKDRYTGELFF.

The chain carries TRBV18 and TRBJ1-1, with D possibly matching TRBD1 (5 bases). Trimming cost V 6 bases and J 4 bases, with 12 bases left between them. The CDR3 runs to 13 residues. Looked up from germline, CDR1 is KGHSH and CDR2 is LQKENI. The CDR3 DNA follows: TGTGCCAGCTCGCCGACAGAGTCCACTGAAGCTTTCTTT. It codes for CASSPTESTEAFF.

V gene TRBV12-3 or TRBV12-4 combines with J gene TRBJ2-5, with 7 nucleotides matching TRBD1. V shed 6 bases, J shed 3 bases, and the junction held 10 bases outside the gene matches. This CDR3 is 15 amino acids long. CDR3 nucleotides: TGTGCCAGCAGCTCAAGAACCGGGACAGAAGAGACCCAGTACTTC. Amino acid sequence: CASSSRTGTEETQYF.

This clonotype was detected ten times or more. This sequence joins TRBV5-1 and TRBJ2-3; unclear D gene. Germline V CDR1 and CDR2: SGHRS, YFSETQ. The CDR3 has 12 amino acids. Trimming shortened V by 0 bases and J by 5 bases, and 4 bases separated the two germline ends. Here the CDR3 DNA reads TGCGCCAGCAGCTTGGAGAAAGATACGCAGTATTTT. Its translation is CASSLEKDTQYF. The full variable domain, in which reference TRBV5-1 and TRBJ2-3 provide the parts outside the CDR3, is KAGVTQTPRYLIKTRGQQVTLSCSPISGHRSVSWYQQTPGQGLQFLFEYFSETQRNKGNFPGRFSGRQFSNSRSEMNVSTLELGDSALYLCASSLEKDTQYFGPGTRLTVL.

This chain uses TRBV11-2 with TRBJ1-1; no clear D gene. Germline V CDR1 and CDR2: SGHAT, FQNNGV. This CDR3 comprises 15 residues. V gave up 1 base and J gave up 1 base, with 10 bases separating them. In nucleotides, the CDR3 is TGTGCCAGCAGCTTAGTGCCGGGAGAGAACACTGAAGCTTTCTTT. The encoded protein is CASSLVPGENTEAFF.

The table lists this clonotype with a few counts. The CDR3 reads CASSLASAQYF. In nucleotides, the CDR3 is TGTGCCAGCAGCCTCGCTAGTGCGCAGTATTTT. The chain links TRBV11-2 to TRBJ2-3; D unresolved. With 5 bases removed from V and 10 bases from J, the gap between germline ends came to 10 bases. Germline-derived CDR1 and CDR2 are SGHAT and FQNNGV. There are 11 residues in the CDR3.

This clonotype was recorded a few times. V gene TRBV5-6 combines with J gene TRBJ1-6; possible D gene TRBD1, 5 bases. The germline CDR1 and CDR2 sequences are SGHDT and YYEEEE. This CDR3 is built from 16 residues. V lost 0 bases, J lost 7 bases, and 14 bases lay in between. The CDR3 reads CASSLVGAAWNSPLHF. The CDR3 DNA reads TGTGCCAGCAGCTTGGTAGGGGCGGCGTGGAATTCACCCCTCCACTTT.

The chain is built from TRBV7-9 and TRBJ2-3; D is ambiguous. This CDR3 has 15 amino acids. Germline CDR1 and CDR2: SEHNR and FQNEAQ (reference sequence). The ends were cut back, 5 bases at V and 4 bases at J, with 16 bases in the middle. CDR3 in DNA: TGTGCCAGCAGCCCAACGTCCCTGGGCGCAGATACGCAGTATTTT. Protein sequence: CASSPTSLGADTQYF.

This sequence joins TRBV11-2 and TRBJ1-4; D perhaps matches TRBD1 (6 bases). Germline CDR1 reads SGHAT; CDR2 reads FQNNGV. V gave up 5 bases and J gave up 6 bases, with 10 bases separating them. This CDR3 region has 13 residues. CDR3: CASSPNRDEKLFF. As DNA, the CDR3 is TGTGCCAGCAGCCCGAACAGGGATGAAAAACTGTTTTTT.

The chain joins TRBV20-1 to TRBJ2-3, with TRBD1 matching over 10 bases. Germline CDR1 DFQATT, CDR2 SNEGSKA (reference sequence). The ends lost 6 bases at V and 3 bases at J; junction bases unmatched: 6. This CDR3 spans 14 amino acids. CDR3 DNA sequence: TGCAGTGCCATAGAGGGACAGGGGACAGATACGCAGTATTTT. Its translation is CSAIEGQGTDTQYF.

This clonotype occurred many times. The V call is TRBV20-1, the J call TRBJ2-3; D remains ambiguous. Trimming removed 2 bases from V and 4 bases from J, with 7 bases in between. The CDR3 sequence is 12 residues long. Germline V gene lookup returns CDR1 DFQATT and CDR2 SNEGSKA (reference sequence). CDR3 nucleotide sequence: TGCAGTGCTAGAAATTCGGCAGATACGCAGTATTTT. Translated, it gives CSARNSADTQYF.

The genes are TRBV18 and TRBJ1-1; tentative D call: TRBD1 (5 bases). Deletions cut 3 bases from V and 1 base from J, with 15 bases between. The length of the CDR3 is 16 residues. In germline, CDR1 is KGHSH, CDR2 LQKENI. The CDR3 here is CASSPQSLGQNTEAFF. DNA of the CDR3: TGTGCCAGCTCACCCCAAAGTCTGGGGCAGAACACTGAAGCTTTCTTT.

The rearrangement joins TRBV15 to TRBJ2-5, with D hard to call. V was pared by 3 bases and J by 5 bases, with 7 bases between. Per germline, CDR1 LNHNV and CDR2 YYDKDF (reference sequence). The CDR3 runs to 12 residues. CDR3 sequence (DNA): TGTGCCACCAGCAGGAGGTTGGAGACCCAGTACTTC. Protein product: CATSRRLETQYF.

The V call is TRBV12-3 or TRBV12-4, the J call TRBJ1-5, with D perhaps TRBD1 (5 bases). The V gene lost 4 bases and the J gene lost 5 bases, with 12 bases spanning the gap. The CDR3 contains 14 residues. The CDR3 loop is CASSSWGLDQPQHF. Written as DNA, the CDR3 is TGTGCCAGCAGTTCCTGGGGGTTGGATCAGCCCCAGCATTTT.

The rearrangement links TRBV4-3 to TRBJ2-3; maybe TRBD1 (6 bases). Between the trimmed V and J ends, which lost 4 bases and 5 bases, there was a span of 25 bases. The germline V gene has CDR1 LGHNA and CDR2 YSLEER. CDR3 length: 18 residues. As DNA, the CDR3 is TGCGCCAGCAGCCTGCGCGGGCGGCAGGGGTTTTCGGTAGATACGCAGTATTTT. Translating gives CASSLRGRQGFSVDTQYF.

Here the CDR3 reads CSVESANYGYTF. CDR3 DNA sequence: TGCAGCGTTGAATCTGCTAACTATGGCTACACCTTC. The V and J genes are TRBV29-1 and TRBJ1-2; no clear D. This CDR3 has 12 amino acids. The V end was cut by 2 bases, the J end by 0 bases, with 4 bases between. The germline V gene encodes CDR1 SQVTM and CDR2 ANQGSEA.

The rearrangement joins TRBV6-5 to TRBJ1-2; D unclear. This CDR3 contains 11 residues. Germline V CDR1 and CDR2: MNHEY, SVGAGI. V lost 8 bases to trimming and J lost 8 bases, with 12 bases between them. The chain's CDR3 is CASVGGLGYTF. Here the CDR3 DNA reads TGTGCCAGCGTGGGAGGGCTGGGCTACACCTTC.

The chain employs TRBV5-1 and TRBJ1-1, with D possibly being TRBD1 (6 bases). V was pared by 0 bases and J by 4 bases, with 16 bases between. Germline CDR1 SGHRS, CDR2 YFSETQ. This CDR3 comprises 16 residues. The CDR3 region has the DNA TGCGCCAGCAGCTTGGGACAGGAGGTCTATAGCACTGAAGCTTTCTTT. Its protein product is CASSLGQEVYSTEAFF.

The V and J genes are TRBV29-1 and TRBJ2-3, with a possible D match to TRBD1 (5 bases). Germline lookup yields CDR1 SQVTM and CDR2 ANQGSEA. This CDR3 is 14 amino acids long. Deletions cut 0 bases from V and 4 bases from J, with 11 bases between. The CDR3 region has the DNA TGCAGCGTTGAAGAGGGGCTCGCTCCAGATACGCAGTATTTT. Amino acid sequence: CSVEEGLAPDTQYF.